Presented here are 22 T cell receptor beta chains from one specimen sequenced in a study of blood T cell repertoires in COVID-19. Using immunoSEQ multiplex PCR, the repertoire was profiled, and TCRdb retains in-frame clones only, with some absent. The table has some 180,000 clones, 60% to 85% seen once. The sample comprised peripheral blood. The source is a woman aged 45-59 years with active or convalescent COVID-19.

This chain connects TRBV15 to TRBJ1-4; 7 nucleotides match TRBD1. The length of the CDR3 is 16 residues. Germline V gene data show CDR1 as LNHNV and CDR2 as YYDKDF (reference sequence). The trim removed 4 bases at V and 0 bases at J, leaving 5 bases unmatched. CDR3 in DNA: TGTGCCACCAGCACCGGGGACAGAGCAACTAATGAAAAACTGTTTTTT. It specifies CATSTGDRATNEKLFF.

This chain joins TRBV19 and TRBJ1-2; perhaps TRBD1 as D (5 bases). The CDR3 consists of 13 residues. CDR1 and CDR2 (germline): LNHDA, SQIVND (reference sequence). Between the trimmed V and J ends, which lost 1 base and 5 bases, there was a span of 8 bases. This chain's CDR3 is CASSIGTLYGYTF. In nucleotides, the CDR3 is TGTGCCAGTAGTATAGGGACACTTTATGGCTACACCTTC.

The chain carries TRBV7-3 and TRBJ1-3; TRBD1 aligns across 7 bases. Germline CDR1 SGHTA, CDR2 FQGTGA. This CDR3 comprises 13 residues. V dropped 5 bases and J dropped 4; count of bases not matched to a gene: 2. CDR3 coding DNA: TGTGCCAGCAGCCCGGACAGGGGAAACACCATATATTTT. Protein product: CASSPDRGNTIYF.

This chain joins TRBV13 and TRBJ1-2, with a possible D match to TRBD1 (6 bases). This CDR3 region has 14 residues. Trimming left V 6 bases short and J 6 bases short, with 17 bases between. Germline V lookup: CDR1 PRHDT, CDR2 FYEKMQ (reference sequence). CDR3 DNA sequence: TGTGCCAGCAGTTCAGGGGCCCGGAAGGATGGCTACACCTTC. As protein: CASSSGARKDGYTF.

This chain connects TRBV27 to TRBJ1-5; D ambiguous. Between the trimmed V and J ends, which lost 6 bases and 1 base, there was a span of 7 bases. CDR3 length equals 13 residues. Germline assignment: CDR1 MNHEY and CDR2 SMNVEV (reference sequence). CDR3 loop: CASSRGSNQPQHF. The CDR3 nucleotides are TGTGCCAGCAGCCGGGGAAGCAATCAGCCCCAGCATTTT.

This clone was counted a few times. The chain couples TRBV5-6 to TRBJ2-1; D remains unclear. Trimming removed 0 bases from V and 3 bases from J, with 13 bases in between. The CDR3 length is 16 residues. The V gene's germline CDR1 is SGHDT and CDR2 YYEEEE. CDR3 loop: CASSLAAEEHYNEQFF. Here the CDR3 DNA reads TGTGCCAGCAGCTTGGCGGCAGAGGAACACTACAATGAGCAGTTCTTC.

The rearrangement links TRBV4-2 to TRBJ1-2, with D perhaps matching TRBD1 (5 bases). V lost 0 bases and J 10 bases, leaving 18 bases between the germline ends. Germline CDR1 and CDR2: LGHNA and YNFKEQ. There are 15 residues in the CDR3. DNA for the CDR3: TGTGCCAGCAGCCAAGATAGGGGTAGGGAGCGGGACTACACCTTC. Translated, it gives CASSQDRGRERDYTF.

This sequence joins TRBV4-3 and TRBJ2-7, with 7 bases identical to TRBD2. The V segment lost 0 bases and the J segment 3 bases; nucleotides outside the gene matches: 5. This CDR3 has 15 residues. Germline V CDR1 and CDR2: LGHNA, YSLEER. The CDR3 loop is CASSQDSSGVYEQYF. The CDR3 DNA reads as TGCGCCAGCAGCCAAGATTCTAGCGGAGTCTACGAGCAGTACTTC.

The CDR3 DNA follows: TGTGCCACCAGTGATCCTCCCCGAGGTGGCTACACCTTC. Its protein is CATSDPPRGGYTF. The chain combines TRBV24-1 with TRBJ1-2; D not resolved. The CDR3 covers 13 residues. V lost 3 bases and J 7 bases, leaving 11 bases between the germline ends. Germline V gene lookup returns CDR1 KGHDR and CDR2 SFDVKD.

This clone was recorded a few times. The chain is built from TRBV6-5 and TRBJ2-6; 9 bases fit TRBD1. This CDR3 spans 15 amino acids. In germline, CDR1 is MNHEY, CDR2 SVGAGI. The V gene end was trimmed by 10 bases and the J gene end by 0 bases; junction bases not matched to a gene: 4. The CDR3 sequence: CATVTGGSGANVLTF. In nucleotides, the CDR3 is TGTGCCACCGTGACAGGGGGCTCTGGGGCCAACGTCCTGACTTTC.

This clone was detected only a few times. The rearrangement uses TRBV6-2 or TRBV6-3 and TRBJ2-1, with 13 bases matching TRBD2. With 3 bases clipped from V and 9 bases from J, the junction kept 5 bases outside the gene matches. From germline, CDR1 is MNHEY and CDR2 SVGEGT. There are 15 residues in the CDR3. Here the CDR3 reads CASSYGLAGEGEQFF. The CDR3 bases are TGTGCCAGCAGTTATGGACTAGCGGGAGAGGGTGAGCAGTTCTTC.

The chain combines TRBV5-5 with TRBJ2-7; 11 bases map to TRBD1. This CDR3 is 20 amino acids long. From germline, CDR1 is SGHKS and CDR2 YYEKEE (reference sequence). Losses at the gene ends were 1 base for V and 2 bases for J; bases not matched to a gene: 17. CDR3 region: CASSLPQLPGQGGNPYEQYF. The CDR3 DNA reads TGTGCCAGCAGCTTGCCCCAACTTCCGGGACAGGGGGGCAACCCCTACGAGCAGTACTTC.

In its sample, this clone was seen a few times. One junction end does not reproduce the germline sequence, and a read error may be involved. This sequence joins TRBV15 and TRBJ2-2; D is undetermined. CDR1 LNHNV and CDR2 YYDKDF come from the germline V gene (reference sequence). The CDR3 contains 15 residues. As DNA, the CDR3 is TGTGCCACCAGCAGAGATCGAGTGAACCCCGGGGAGCTGTTTTTT. Protein: CATSRDRVNPGELFF.

The rearrangement joins TRBV4-3 to TRBJ2-2; D is unresolved. Trimming removed 3 bases from V and 2 bases from J, with 7 bases in between. Germline V gene sequence: CDR1 LGHNA, CDR2 YSLEER. The CDR3 has 14 residues. The CDR3 protein is CASSHAINTGELFF. CDR3 bases: TGCGCCAGCAGCCACGCGATAAACACCGGGGAGCTGTTTTTT.

CDR3 nucleotides: TGTGCCAGCGGGTCGGGTAACCCGAACACTGAAGCTTTCTTT. It translates to CASGSGNPNTEAFF. This chain connects TRBV7-9 to TRBJ1-1; D unresolved. Germline-derived CDR1 and CDR2 are SEHNR and FQNEAQ (reference sequence). The CDR3 extends over 14 amino acids. Trimming removed 8 bases from V and 1 base from J, with 14 bases in between.

The chain is built from TRBV10-2 and TRBJ2-7; 13 bases line up with TRBD2. Trimming at V came to 3 bases and at J to 6 bases, leaving 5 bases not matched to a gene. Germline V gives CDR1 WSHSY, CDR2 SAAADI. This CDR3 contains 15 residues. CDR3: CASSERLAGGSEQYF. The CDR3 DNA reads as TGCGCCAGCAGTGAAAGACTAGCGGGAGGCAGCGAGCAGTACTTC.

J is TRBJ1-2 and V is TRBV7-6, with 9 bases lining up with TRBD1. The germline V gene has CDR1 SGHVS and CDR2 FNYEAQ. Germline trimming cut 4 bases from V and 7 bases from J; bases unmatched to any gene: 10. The CDR3 consists of 15 residues. CDR3 protein: CASSSGAGTGSGYTF. The CDR3 region has the DNA TGTGCCAGCAGCTCCGGGGCGGGGACAGGGTCTGGCTACACCTTC.

The chain couples TRBV27 to TRBJ1-4; D is possibly TRBD1 (6 bases). Germline V gene sequence: CDR1 MNHEY, CDR2 SMNVEV (reference sequence). V was cut by 3 bases and J by 7 bases, with 27 bases left in between. The CDR3 has 19 residues. The CDR3 bases are TGTGCCAGCAGTTTGCCCCCGGGGAGGGGGTGGGGAGTGGGTGAAAAACTGTTTTTT. It yields the protein CASSLPPGRGWGVGEKLFF.

This clone appeared a few times. The rearrangement links TRBV14 to TRBJ2-5, with 10 bases aligning to TRBD1. CDR3 size: 19 residues. The V and J ends lost 1 base and 2 bases, in that order; junction bases with no gene match: 13. The germline V gene encodes CDR1 SGHDN and CDR2 FVKESK. CDR3 bases: TGTGCCAGCAGCCAAGGGAGAGCCGGGACAGGGGCGACTCAAGAGACCCAGTACTTC. It translates to CASSQGRAGTGATQETQYF.

The sample holds many counts of this clone. This chain connects TRBV3-1 (or the pseudogene TRBV3-2) to TRBJ1-4, with D unclear. Trimming shortened V by 3 bases and J by 7 bases, and 12 bases separated the two germline ends. This CDR3 spans 14 amino acids. Germline-derived CDR1 and CDR2 are LGHDT and YNNKEL (reference sequence). This CDR3 reads CASSHREGGEKLFF. DNA of the CDR3: TGTGCCAGCAGCCATCGGGAAGGCGGTGAAAAACTGTTTTTT.

This chain links TRBV4-3 with TRBJ1-2, with TRBD1 identical over 7 bases. V trimming: 1 base; J trimming: 0 bases; junction bases outside the gene matches: 8. The CDR3 has 17 amino acids. Germline CDR1 reads LGHNA; CDR2 reads YSLEER. Here the CDR3 DNA reads TGCGCCAGCAGCCAAGGCCGGACAGGACTGTCTAACTATGGCTACACCTTC. This gives the protein CASSQGRTGLSNYGYTF.

The rearrangement joins TRBV9 to TRBJ2-3, with TRBD2 identical over 7 bases. Germline assignment: CDR1 SGDLS and CDR2 YYNGEE. Unmatched junction bases numbered 3, after V lost 3 bases and J lost 2 bases. This CDR3 has 14 residues. CDR3: CASSERGHTDTQYF. DNA for the CDR3: TGTGCCAGCAGCGAGCGGGGTCACACAGATACGCAGTATTTT.